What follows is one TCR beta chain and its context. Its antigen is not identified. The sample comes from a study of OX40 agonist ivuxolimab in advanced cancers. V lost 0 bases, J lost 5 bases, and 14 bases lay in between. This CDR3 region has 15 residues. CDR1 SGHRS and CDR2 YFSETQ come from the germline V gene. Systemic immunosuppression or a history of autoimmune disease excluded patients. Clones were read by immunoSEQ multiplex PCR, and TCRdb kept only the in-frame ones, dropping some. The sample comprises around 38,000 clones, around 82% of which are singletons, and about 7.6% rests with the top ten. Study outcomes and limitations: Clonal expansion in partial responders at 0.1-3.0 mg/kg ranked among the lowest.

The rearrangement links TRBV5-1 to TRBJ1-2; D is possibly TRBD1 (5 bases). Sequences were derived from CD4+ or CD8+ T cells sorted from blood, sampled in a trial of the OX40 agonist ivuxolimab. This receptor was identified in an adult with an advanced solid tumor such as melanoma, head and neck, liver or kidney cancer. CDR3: CASSLVGEVIYGYTF. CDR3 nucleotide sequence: TGCGCCAGCAGCTTGGTGGGGGAAGTAATATATGGCTACACCTTC.